The table lists the clone carrying this T cell receptor (beta chain) with a few counts. Its antigen is undetermined. Sorting of CD4+ naive, central memory, regulatory and stem cell-like memory cells was performed via CD45RO/CCR7/CD25/CD127/CD95/CD27. The data derive from a study of beta chain features in type 1 diabetes. Study-level points and caveats: The study found moderately but significantly shorter TCRB CDR3s in all four CD4+ subsets of Type 1 diabetes patients.

CDR1 KGHSH and CDR2 LQKENI come from the germline V gene. There are 16 residues in the CDR3. Trimming removed 2 bases at V and 0 bases at J, with 11 bases between. Expressed TCRB transcripts were sequenced, since all the RNA that had been isolated was reverse transcribed. Only in-frame clones appear in the TCRdb table, and some are missing; sequencing was by immunoSEQ multiplex PCR. The table lists more than 250,000 clones, just over 20% of them singletons. The chain uses TRBV18 and TRBJ1-5; a possible D gene is TRBD1 (5 bases). The specimen was naive CD4+ T cells from blood. This clonotype originated in a woman aged 40 to 50 with type 1 diabetes. As DNA, the CDR3 is TGTGCCAGCTCACCATTCGGGGGGAATAGCAATCAGCCCCAGCATTTT. It codes for CASSPFGGNSNQPQHF.